This T cell receptor (beta chain) was obtained from a study of blood T cells in healthy people across ages. Together with a sample-barcoded 5' primer, a J-beta primer mix was included in a second PCR lasting about 7 to 11 cycles. TCRdb used MiXCR to reprocess the 5' RACE reads, holding one entry per CDR3 protein. The sample consists of about 640,000 distinct CDR3 sequences, approximately 50% of them appearing once. This clonotype has more than one count but fewer than ten. Total RNA, at least 5.5 micrograms per sample, came from PBMCs. CDR1 and CDR2 from the germline V gene are SGDLS and YYNGEE. This CDR3 has 16 residues.

The sequenced sample consisted of blood. This chain uses TRBV9 with TRBJ2-5; 10 bases line up with TRBD1. The J call could be wrong; TRBJ2-7 is a better fit for the DNA end. This TCR was sampled from a man in his fifties or sixties in good health. CDR3 nucleotides: TGTGCCAGCAGCGCTGCCCCCGGGACAGGGGTCAACGAGCAGTACTTC. Translating it yields CASSAAPGTGVNEQYF.